This T cell receptor (beta chain) was recorded in a study of PD-L1 blockade in urothelial cancer. Study-wide background: Bladder-origin urothelial cancer in males covered about 85% of the 29 patients.

Using immunoSEQ multiplex PCR, the repertoire was profiled, and TCRdb retains in-frame clones only, with some absent. The data show some 77,000 clones, around 87% seen once. Patients had locally advanced or metastatic urothelial carcinoma. This clone was observed once. This CDR3 is 15 amino acids long. The ends were cut back, 2 bases at V and 2 bases at J, with 16 bases in the middle. Germline V CDR1 and CDR2: GTSNPN, SVGIG (reference sequence). The receptor's source is a woman in her seventies with urothelial cancer. Specimen: PBMCs, collected around atezolizumab (anti-PD-L1) treatment. The J gene is TRBJ2-7, the V gene TRBV30; no definite D call. CDR3 nucleotides: TGTGCCTGGAGTCCGAACCCGACTCGAACCTACGAGCAGTACTTC. It yields the protein CAWSPNPTRTYEQYF.